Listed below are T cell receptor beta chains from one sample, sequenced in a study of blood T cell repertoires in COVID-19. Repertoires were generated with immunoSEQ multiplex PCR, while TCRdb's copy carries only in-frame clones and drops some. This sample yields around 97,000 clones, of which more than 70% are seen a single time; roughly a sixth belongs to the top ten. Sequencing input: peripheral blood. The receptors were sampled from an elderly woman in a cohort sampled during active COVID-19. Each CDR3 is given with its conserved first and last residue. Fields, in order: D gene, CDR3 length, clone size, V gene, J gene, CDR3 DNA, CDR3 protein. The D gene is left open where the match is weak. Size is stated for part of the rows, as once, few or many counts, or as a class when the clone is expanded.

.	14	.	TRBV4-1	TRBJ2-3	TGCGCCAGCAGAGATGGTGCGGGGACAGATACGCAGTATTTT	CASRDGAGTDTQYF
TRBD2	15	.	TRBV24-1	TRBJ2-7	TGTGCCACCAGTTCCAGCGGGAGAGACTCCTACGAGCAGTACTTC	CATSSSGRDSYEQYF
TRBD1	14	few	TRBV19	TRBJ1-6	TGTGCCGTGGGGACGGGACAGGGTGACTCACCCCTCCACTTT	CAVGTGQGDSPLHF
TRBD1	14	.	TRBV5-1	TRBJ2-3	TGCGCCAGCAACGACAGGGTCGCCAAAGATACGCAGTATTTT	CASNDRVAKDTQYF
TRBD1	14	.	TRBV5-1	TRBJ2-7	TGCGCCAGCAGCCGACAGGGGGAGAACTACGAGCAGTACTTC	CASSRQGENYEQYF
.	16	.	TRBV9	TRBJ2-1	TGTGCCAGCAGCGTAGACCAGCGGGCGGCCTACAATGAGCAGTTCTTC	CASSVDQRAAYNEQFF
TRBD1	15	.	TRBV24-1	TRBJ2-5	TGTGCCACCAGTCCCGACAGGGGGCAGTCAGAGACCCAGTACTTC	CATSPDRGQSETQYF
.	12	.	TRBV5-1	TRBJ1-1	TGCGCCAGCAGCCATGAGCAGGGGGAAGCTTTCTTT	CASSHEQGEAFF
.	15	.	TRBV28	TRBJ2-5	TGTGCCAGCAGTTTCGGTTTGGCGGCCCAAGAGACCCAGTACTTC	CASSFGLAAQETQYF
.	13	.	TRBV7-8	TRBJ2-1	TGTGCCAGCAGCTTAGGGCTCGGGAATGAGCAGTTCTTC	CASSLGLGNEQFF
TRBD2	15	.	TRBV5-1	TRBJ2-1	TGCGCCAGCAGCTTGGAGGCTAGCGGGGGGACTGAGCAGTTCTTC	CASSLEASGGTEQFF
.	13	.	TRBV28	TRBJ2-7	TGTGCCAGCACTAGCTCCGCCCCCTACGAGCAGTACTTC	CASTSSAPYEQYF
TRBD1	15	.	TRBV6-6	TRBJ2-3	TGTGCCAGCAGTTATGGGGACAGGGGGATAGATACGCAGTATTTT	CASSYGDRGIDTQYF
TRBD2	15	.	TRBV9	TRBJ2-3	TGTGCCAGCAGTCGTAGCGGGAGGGGGCCAGATACGCAGTATTTT	CASSRSGRGPDTQYF
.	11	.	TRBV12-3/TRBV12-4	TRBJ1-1	TGTGCCAGCAGTTTTTCTAGGGGAGCTTTCTTT	CASSFSRGAFF
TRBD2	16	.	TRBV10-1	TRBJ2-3	TGCGCCAGCAGAACCGGGACTAGCGGGAGTGGGGATACGCAGTATTTT	CASRTGTSGSGDTQYF
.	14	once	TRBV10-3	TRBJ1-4	TGTGCCATCAGTGAGTCAGGGACAAATGAAAAACTGTTTTTT	CAISESGTNEKLFF
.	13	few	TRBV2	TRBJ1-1	TGTGCCACACACCGAGACAGCATACTTGAAGCTTTCTTT	CATHRDSILEAFF
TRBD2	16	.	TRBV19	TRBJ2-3	TGTGCCAGTACCCCCCGACTAGCGGGAGGCACAGATACGCAGTATTTT	CASTPRLAGGTDTQYF
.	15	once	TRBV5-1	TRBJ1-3	TGCGCCAGCAGCCTGGACAGCATCTCTGGAAACACCATATATTTT	CASSLDSISGNTIYF
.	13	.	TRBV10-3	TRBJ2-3	TGTGCCATCAGTGAGACACCCCGGGATCCTAGGTATTTT	CAISETPRDPRYF
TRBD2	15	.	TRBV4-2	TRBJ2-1	TGTGCCAGCAGCCCCCGGGATAGCGGGAGCGGTGAGCAGTTCTTC	CASSPRDSGSGEQFF
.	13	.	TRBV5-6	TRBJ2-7	TGTGCCAGCAGCTTGGCTCAACCGGGCGAGCAGTACTTC	CASSLAQPGEQYF
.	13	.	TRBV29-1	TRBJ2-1	TGCAGCGGTGCCTCGGAGTCCTACAATGAGCAGTTCTTC	CSGASESYNEQFF
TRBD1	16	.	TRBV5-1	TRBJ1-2	TGCGCCAGCAGCTCCGGGACAGGGGTCGTCGGCTATGGCTACACCTTC	CASSSGTGVVGYGYTF
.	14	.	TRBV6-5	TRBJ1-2	TGTGCCAGCAGGATAGTTGGAGGGCCCTATGGCTACACCTTC	CASRIVGGPYGYTF